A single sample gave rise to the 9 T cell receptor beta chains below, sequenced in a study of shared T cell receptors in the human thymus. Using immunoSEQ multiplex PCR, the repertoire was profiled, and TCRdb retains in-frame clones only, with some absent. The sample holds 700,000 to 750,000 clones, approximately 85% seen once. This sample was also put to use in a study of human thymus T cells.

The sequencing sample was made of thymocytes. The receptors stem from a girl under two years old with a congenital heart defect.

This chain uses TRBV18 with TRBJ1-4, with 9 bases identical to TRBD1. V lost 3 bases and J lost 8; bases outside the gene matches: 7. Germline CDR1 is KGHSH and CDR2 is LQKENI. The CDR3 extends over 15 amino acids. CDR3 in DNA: TGTGCCAGCTCACCGACAGGGGGGTGTTTGGAAAAACTGTTTTTT. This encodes CASSPTGGCLEKLFF. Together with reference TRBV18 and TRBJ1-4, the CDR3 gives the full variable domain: NAGVMQNPRHLVRRRGQEARLRCSPMKGHSHVYWYRQLPEEGLKFMVYLQKENIIDESGMPKERFSAEFPKEGPSILRIQQVVRGDSAAYFCASSPTGGCLEKLFFGSGTQLSVL.

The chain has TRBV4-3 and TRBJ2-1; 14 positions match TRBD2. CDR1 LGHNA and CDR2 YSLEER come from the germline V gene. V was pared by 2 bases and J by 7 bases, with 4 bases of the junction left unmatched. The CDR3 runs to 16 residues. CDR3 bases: TGCGCCAGCAGCCAAAGACTAGCGGGGGGGGGAAATGAGCAGTTCTTC. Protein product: CASSQRLAGGGNEQFF.

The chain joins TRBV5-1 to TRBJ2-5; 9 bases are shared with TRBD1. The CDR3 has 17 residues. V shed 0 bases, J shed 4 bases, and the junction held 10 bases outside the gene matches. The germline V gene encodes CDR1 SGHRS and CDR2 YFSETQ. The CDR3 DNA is TGCGCCAGCAGCTTGGTCGTGGGGAAGACAGGGGGAGAGACCCAGTACTTC. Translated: CASSLVVGKTGGETQYF.

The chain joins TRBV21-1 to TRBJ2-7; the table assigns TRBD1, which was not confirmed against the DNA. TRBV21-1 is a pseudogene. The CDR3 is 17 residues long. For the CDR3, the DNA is TGTGCCAGCAGCAAAGGGGGGGGGCCGACAGGGGGCTACGAGCAGTACTTC. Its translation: CASSKGGGPTGGYEQYF.

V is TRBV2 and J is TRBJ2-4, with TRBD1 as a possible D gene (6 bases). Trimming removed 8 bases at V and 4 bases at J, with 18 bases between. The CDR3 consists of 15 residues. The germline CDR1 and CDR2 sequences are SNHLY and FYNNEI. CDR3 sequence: CASRSTGTPKNIQYF. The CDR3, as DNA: TGTGCCAGCCGGTCGACCGGGACACCGAAAAACATTCAGTACTTC.

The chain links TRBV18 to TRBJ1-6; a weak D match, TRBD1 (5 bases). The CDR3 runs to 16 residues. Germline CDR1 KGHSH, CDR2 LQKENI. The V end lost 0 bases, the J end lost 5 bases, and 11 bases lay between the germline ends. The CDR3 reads CASSPPDQGNNSPLHF. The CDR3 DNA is TGTGCCAGCTCACCACCGGACCAGGGTAATAATTCACCCCTCCACTTT. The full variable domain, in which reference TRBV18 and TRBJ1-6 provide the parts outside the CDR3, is NAGVMQNPRHLVRRRGQEARLRCSPMKGHSHVYWYRQLPEEGLKFMVYLQKENIIDESGMPKERFSAEFPKEGPSILRIQQVVRGDSAAYFCASSPPDQGNNSPLHFGNGTRLTVT.

The CDR3 coding sequence is TGTGCCAGCAGTGAGGGACAGAATTCAAGTTCACCCCTCCACTTT. Its translation: CASSEGQNSSSPLHF. The genes are TRBV6-4 and TRBJ1-6; 7 nucleotides match TRBD1. The CDR3 sequence is 15 residues long. From germline, CDR1 is MRHNA and CDR2 SNTAGT. V dropped 3 bases and J dropped 9; count of bases not matched to a gene: 8.

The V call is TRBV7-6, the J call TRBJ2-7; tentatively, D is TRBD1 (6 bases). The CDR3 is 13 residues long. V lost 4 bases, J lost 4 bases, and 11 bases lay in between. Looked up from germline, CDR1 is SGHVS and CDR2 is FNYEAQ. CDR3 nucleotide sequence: TGTGCCAGCAGCTCCAGAACAGGGTACGAGCAGTACTTC. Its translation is CASSSRTGYEQYF.

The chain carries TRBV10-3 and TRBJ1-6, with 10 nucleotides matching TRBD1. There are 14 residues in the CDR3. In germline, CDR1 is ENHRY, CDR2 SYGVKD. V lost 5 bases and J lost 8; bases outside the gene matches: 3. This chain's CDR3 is CAISSDRGDSPLHF. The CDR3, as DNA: TGTGCCATCAGTTCGGACAGGGGGGATTCACCCCTCCACTTT.